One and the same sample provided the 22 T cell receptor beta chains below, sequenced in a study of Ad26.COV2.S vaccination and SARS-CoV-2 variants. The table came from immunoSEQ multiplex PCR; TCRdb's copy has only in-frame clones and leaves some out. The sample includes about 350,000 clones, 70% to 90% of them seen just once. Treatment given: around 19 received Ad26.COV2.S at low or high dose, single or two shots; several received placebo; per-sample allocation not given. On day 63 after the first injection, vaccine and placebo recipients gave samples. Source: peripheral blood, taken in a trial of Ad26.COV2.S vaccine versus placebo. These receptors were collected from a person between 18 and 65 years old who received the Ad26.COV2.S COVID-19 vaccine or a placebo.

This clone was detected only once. CDR3 sequence (DNA): TGTGCCAGCAGCTCAGGGGGCCCCTACGAGCAGTACTTC. Its translation is CASSSGGPYEQYF. The chain carries TRBV6-5 and TRBJ2-7; 8 bases are a match to TRBD1. In germline, CDR1 is MNHEY, CDR2 SVGAGI. The J segment lost 2 bases and the V segment lost 6 bases, leaving 3 bases of the junction unmatched. The CDR3 length is 13 residues.

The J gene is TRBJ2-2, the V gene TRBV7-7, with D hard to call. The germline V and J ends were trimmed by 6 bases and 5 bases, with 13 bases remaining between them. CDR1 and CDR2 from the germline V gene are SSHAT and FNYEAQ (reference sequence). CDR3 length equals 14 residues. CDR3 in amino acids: CASRVRIGTGELFF. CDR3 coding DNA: TGTGCCAGCAGGGTACGGATCGGTACCGGGGAGCTGTTTTTT.

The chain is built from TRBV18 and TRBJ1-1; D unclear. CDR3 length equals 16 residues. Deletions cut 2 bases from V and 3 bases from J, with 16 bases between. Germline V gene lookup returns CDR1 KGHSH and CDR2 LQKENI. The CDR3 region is CASSPAARAWDTEAFF. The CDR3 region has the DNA TGTGCCAGCTCACCAGCCGCTCGGGCATGGGACACTGAAGCTTTCTTT.

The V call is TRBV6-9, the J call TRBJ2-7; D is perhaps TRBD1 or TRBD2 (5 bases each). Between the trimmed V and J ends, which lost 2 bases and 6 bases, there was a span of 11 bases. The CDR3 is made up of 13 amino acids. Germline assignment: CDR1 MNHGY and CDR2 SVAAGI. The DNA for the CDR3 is TGTGCCAGCAGTTATGTGGGGACCTTCGAGCAGTACTTC. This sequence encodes CASSYVGTFEQYF.

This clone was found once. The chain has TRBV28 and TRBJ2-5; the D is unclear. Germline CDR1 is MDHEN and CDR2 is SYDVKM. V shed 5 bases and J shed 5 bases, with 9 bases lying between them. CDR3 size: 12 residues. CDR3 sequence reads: CASSELRETQYF. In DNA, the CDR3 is TGTGCCAGCAGTGAACTGAGGGAGACCCAGTACTTC.

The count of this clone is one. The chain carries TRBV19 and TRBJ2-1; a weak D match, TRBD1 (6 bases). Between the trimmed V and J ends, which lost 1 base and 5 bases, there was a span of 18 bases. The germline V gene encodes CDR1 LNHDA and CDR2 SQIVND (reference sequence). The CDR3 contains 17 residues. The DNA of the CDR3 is TGTGCCAGTAGTATAGGGGGGCTCCCCAGGAAAAACAATGAGCAGTTCTTC. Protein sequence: CASSIGGLPRKNNEQFF. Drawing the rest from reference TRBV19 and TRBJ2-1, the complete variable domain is DGGITQSPKYLFRKEGQNVTLSCEQNLNHDAMYWYRQDPGQGLRLIYYSQIVNDFQKGDIAEGYSVSREKKESFPLTVTSAQKNPTAFYLCASSIGGLPRKNNEQFFGPGTRLTVL.

The CDR3 DNA follows: TGTGCCTGGAGCATGGTGACAGAACTTAACTATGGCTACACCTTC. Amino acids: CAWSMVTELNYGYTF. The V gene is TRBV30, the J gene TRBJ1-2, with a possible D match to TRBD1 (5 bases). Germline CDR1 is GTSNPN and CDR2 is SVGIG (reference sequence). Trimming shortened V by 3 bases and J by 1 base, and 15 bases separated the two germline ends. The CDR3 runs 15 residues.

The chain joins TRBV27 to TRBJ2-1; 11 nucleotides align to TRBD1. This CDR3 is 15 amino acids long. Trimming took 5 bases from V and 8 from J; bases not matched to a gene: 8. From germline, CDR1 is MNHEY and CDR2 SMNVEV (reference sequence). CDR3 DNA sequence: TGTGCCAGCAGTATCGCGGACAGGGGGCTGGATGAGCAGTTCTTC. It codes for CASSIADRGLDEQFF.

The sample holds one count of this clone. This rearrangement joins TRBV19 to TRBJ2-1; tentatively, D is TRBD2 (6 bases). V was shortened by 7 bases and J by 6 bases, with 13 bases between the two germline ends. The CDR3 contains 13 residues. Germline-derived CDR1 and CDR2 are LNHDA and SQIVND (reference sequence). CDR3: CASNPGDSNEQFF. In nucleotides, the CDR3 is TGTGCCAGTAACCCGGGAGATAGCAATGAGCAGTTCTTC.

CDR3 amino acids: CASSPMGGSSYEQYF. CDR3 nucleotide sequence: TGTGCCAGCTCACCAATGGGGGGCTCCTCCTACGAGCAGTACTTC. The chain joins TRBV18 to TRBJ2-7; possibly TRBD1 or TRBD2 for D (6 bases each). Trimming shortened V by 2 bases and J by 0 bases, and 11 bases separated the two germline ends. The CDR3 has 15 amino acids. Per the germline V gene, CDR1 is KGHSH and CDR2 is LQKENI.

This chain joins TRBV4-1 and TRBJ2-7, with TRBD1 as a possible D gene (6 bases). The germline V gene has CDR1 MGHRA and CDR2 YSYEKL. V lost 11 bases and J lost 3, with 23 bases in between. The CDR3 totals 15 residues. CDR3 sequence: CASKTHPGTNYEQYF. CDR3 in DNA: TGCGCCTCCAAAACCCACCCGGGGACAAACTACGAGCAGTACTTC.

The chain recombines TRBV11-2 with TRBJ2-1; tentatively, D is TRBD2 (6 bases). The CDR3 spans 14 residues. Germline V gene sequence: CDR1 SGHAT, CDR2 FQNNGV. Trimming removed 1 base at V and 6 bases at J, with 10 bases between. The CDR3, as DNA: TGTGCCAGCAGCTTAGCGGGAGCCCCCAATGAGCAGTTCTTC. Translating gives CASSLAGAPNEQFF.

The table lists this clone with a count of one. The CDR3, as DNA: TGTGCCAGCAGCGTAGGATCAGGGAAAGAGACCCAGTACTTC. It codes for CASSVGSGKETQYF. The chain is built from TRBV9 and TRBJ2-5; the D gene is possibly TRBD1 (5 bases). The V and J ends lost 0 bases and 3 bases respectively, with 9 bases between them. Per the germline V gene, CDR1 is SGDLS and CDR2 is YYNGEE. This CDR3 region has 14 residues.

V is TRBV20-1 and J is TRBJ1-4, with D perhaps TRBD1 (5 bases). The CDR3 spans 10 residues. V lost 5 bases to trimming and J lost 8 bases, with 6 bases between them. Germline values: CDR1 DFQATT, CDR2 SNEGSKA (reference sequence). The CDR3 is CSAGDEKLFF. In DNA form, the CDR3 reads TGCAGTGCTGGGGACGAAAAACTGTTTTTT.

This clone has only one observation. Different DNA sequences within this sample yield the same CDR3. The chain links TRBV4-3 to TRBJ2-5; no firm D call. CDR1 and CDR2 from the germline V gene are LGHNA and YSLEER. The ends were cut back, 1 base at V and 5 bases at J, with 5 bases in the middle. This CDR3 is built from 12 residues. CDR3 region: CASSQGRETQYF. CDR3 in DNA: TGCGCCAGCAGCCAAGGGCGGGAGACCCAGTACTTC.

CDR3 sequence: CASSKGLAGFGLTDTQYF. Here the CDR3 DNA reads TGTGCCAGCTCCAAGGGACTAGCGGGTTTCGGCCTCACAGATACGCAGTATTTT. The chain combines TRBV9 with TRBJ2-3, with 12 bases matching TRBD2. Trimming removed 7 bases from V and 2 bases from J; junction bases left unmatched: 14. Per the germline V gene, CDR1 is SGDLS and CDR2 is YYNGEE. The CDR3 is 18 amino acids.

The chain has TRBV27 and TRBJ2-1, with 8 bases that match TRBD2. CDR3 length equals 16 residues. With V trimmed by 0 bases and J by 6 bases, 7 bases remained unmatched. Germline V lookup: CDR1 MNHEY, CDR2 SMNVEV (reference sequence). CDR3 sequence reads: CASSLSRLAGINEQFF. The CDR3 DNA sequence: TGTGCCAGCAGTTTATCGCGTCTAGCGGGTATCAATGAGCAGTTCTTC.

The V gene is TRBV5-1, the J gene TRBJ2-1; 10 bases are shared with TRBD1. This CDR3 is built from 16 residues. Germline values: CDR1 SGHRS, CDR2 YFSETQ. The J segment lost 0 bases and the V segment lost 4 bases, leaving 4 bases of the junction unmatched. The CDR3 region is CASSPGQGSSYNEQFF. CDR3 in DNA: TGCGCCAGCAGCCCGGGACAGGGGAGCTCCTACAATGAGCAGTTCTTC.

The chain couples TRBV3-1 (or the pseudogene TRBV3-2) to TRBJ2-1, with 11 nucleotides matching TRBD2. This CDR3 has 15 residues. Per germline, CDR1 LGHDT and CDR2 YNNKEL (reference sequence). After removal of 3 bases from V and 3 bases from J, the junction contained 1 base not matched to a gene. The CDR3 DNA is TGTGCCAGCAGCCATAGCGGGGGGGGCTACAATGAGCAGTTCTTC. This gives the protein CASSHSGGGYNEQFF.

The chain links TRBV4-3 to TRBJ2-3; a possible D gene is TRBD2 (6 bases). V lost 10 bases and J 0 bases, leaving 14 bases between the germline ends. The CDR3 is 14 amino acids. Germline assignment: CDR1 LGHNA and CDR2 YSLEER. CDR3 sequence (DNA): TGCGCCAATTGGGGCGGACTAAGCACAGATACGCAGTATTTT. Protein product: CANWGGLSTDTQYF.

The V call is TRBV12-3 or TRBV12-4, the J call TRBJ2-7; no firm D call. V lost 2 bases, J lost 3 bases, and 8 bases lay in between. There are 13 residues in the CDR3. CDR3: CASSLRVSYEQYF. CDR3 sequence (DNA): TGTGCCAGCAGTTTAAGAGTGAGCTACGAGCAGTACTTC.

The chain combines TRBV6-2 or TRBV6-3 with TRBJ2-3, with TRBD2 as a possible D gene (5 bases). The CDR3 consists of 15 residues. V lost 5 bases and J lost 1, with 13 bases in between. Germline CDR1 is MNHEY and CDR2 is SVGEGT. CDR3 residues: CASSLGWGGTDTQYF. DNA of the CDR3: TGTGCCAGCAGTCTCGGGTGGGGAGGCACAGATACGCAGTATTTT.